The next 28 T cell receptor beta chains were all read from a single sample in a study of T cells after posttransplantation cyclophosphamide. Here immunoSEQ multiplex PCR was the method, and the copy in TCRdb shows in-frame clones only, minus some. The table includes about 52,000 clones, 85% to 95% detected once. The sample taken for sequencing was PBMCs. Receptor source: a woman in her twenties or thirties in good health and a related stem cell transplant donor.

The chain uses TRBV11-2 and TRBJ2-3, with 7 bases lining up with TRBD2. The CDR3 totals 18 residues. The ends lost 2 bases at V and 0 bases at J; junction bases unmatched: 11. Germline V CDR1 and CDR2: SGHAT, FQNNGV. The CDR3, as DNA: TGTGCCAGCAGCTTAATTTGGGCTGCGGGGGAGAGCACAGATACGCAGTATTTT. Its protein product is CASSLIWAAGESTDTQYF.

This sequence joins TRBV7-2 and TRBJ2-1; 11 nucleotides match TRBD2. This CDR3 has 16 amino acids. V lost 3 bases, J lost 5 bases, and 6 bases stayed unmatched. CDR1 and CDR2 (germline): SGHTA, FQGNSA. CDR3 bases: TGTGCCAGCAGCTTTAGCGGGGGGGGTATAAACAATGAGCAGTTCTTC. Amino acid sequence: CASSFSGGGINNEQFF.

The chain combines TRBV4-2 with TRBJ1-3, with D possibly TRBD1 on 5 matching bases. CDR3 length: 16 residues. Trimming took off 0 bases at V and 0 bases at J, with 9 bases between the two ends. Looked up from germline, CDR1 is LGHNA and CDR2 is YNFKEQ. The CDR3 DNA follows: TGTGCCAGCAGCCAAGAGGGACTAGTCTCTGGAAACACCATATATTTT. The encoded protein is CASSQEGLVSGNTIYF.

The chain couples TRBV7-9 to TRBJ2-1; 8 positions match TRBD1. The CDR3 length is 15 residues. V was pared by 1 base and J by 7 bases, with 6 bases of the junction left unmatched. CDR1 SEHNR and CDR2 FQNEAQ come from the germline V gene (reference sequence). CDR3 amino acids: CASSLEDRVFNEQFF. CDR3 nucleotides: TGTGCCAGCAGCTTAGAGGACAGGGTATTTAATGAGCAGTTCTTC.

The rearrangement joins TRBV15 to TRBJ2-7, with D maybe TRBD2 (6 bases). Germline V gene lookup returns CDR1 LNHNV and CDR2 YYDKDF (reference sequence). The ends were cut back, 1 base at V and 2 bases at J, with 9 bases in the middle. The CDR3 extends over 14 amino acids. For the CDR3, the DNA is TGTGCCACCAGCAGAGCCGGGAGTCCCTACGAGCAGTACTTC. Translation: CATSRAGSPYEQYF. The variable domain in full, completed from reference TRBV15 and TRBJ2-7, reads DAMVIQNPRYQVTQFGKPVTLSCSQTLNHNVMYWYQQKSSQAPKLLFHYYDKDFNNEADTPDNFQSRRPNTSFCFLDIRSPGLGDTAMYLCATSRAGSPYEQYFGPGTRLTVT.

This clone was seen just once. V usage is TRBV19 and J usage is TRBJ2-5; 7 nucleotides match TRBD1. Losses at the gene ends were 3 bases for V and 4 bases for J; bases not matched to a gene: 8. The CDR3 consists of 15 residues. In germline, CDR1 is LNHDA, CDR2 SQIVND (reference sequence). As DNA, the CDR3 is TGTGCCAGTAGTATGGGAGACAGGGTGAGAGAGACCCAGTACTTC. Protein sequence: CASSMGDRVRETQYF.

The J gene is TRBJ2-4, the V gene TRBV10-3; D ambiguous. The CDR3 has 12 residues. Trimming removed 3 bases from V and 5 bases from J, with 5 bases in between. Germline V gene sequence: CDR1 ENHRY, CDR2 SYGVKD. CDR3 residues: CAISESENIQYF. Here the CDR3 DNA reads TGTGCCATCAGTGAATCAGAAAACATTCAGTACTTC.

The chain links TRBV7-2 to TRBJ1-1; tentative D call: TRBD1 (6 bases). This CDR3 contains 15 residues. The V gene's germline CDR1 is SGHTA and CDR2 FQGNSA. V lost 3 bases, J lost 2 bases, and 13 bases lay in between. The CDR3 DNA is TGTGCCAGCAGCTTTACGGGACAAGTAAACACTGAAGCTTTCTTT. This codes for CASSFTGQVNTEAFF.

The rearrangement uses TRBV29-1 and TRBJ1-2; TRBD1 might be the D (5 bases). In germline, CDR1 is SQVTM, CDR2 ANQGSEA. Trimming stripped 0 bases from V and 4 bases from J, with 12 bases between. The length of the CDR3 is 14 residues. CDR3 nucleotide sequence: TGCAGCGTTGAAGAAGGGGCGTCTCGCTATGGCTACACCTTC. Translating it yields CSVEEGASRYGYTF. The full variable domain, its missing parts supplied by reference TRBV29-1 and TRBJ1-2, is SAVISQKPSRDICQRGTSLTIQCQVDSQVTMMFWYRQQPGQSLTLIATANQGSEATYESGFVIDKFPISRPNLTFSTLTVSNMSPEDSSIYLCSVEEGASRYGYTFGSGTRLTVV.

The chain has TRBV19 and TRBJ2-2; D is ambiguous. The CDR3 loop spans 14 amino acids. CDR1 and CDR2 (germline): LNHDA, SQIVND (reference sequence). Trimming took off 3 bases at V and 6 bases at J, with 11 bases between the two ends. The CDR3 loop is CASSITFNSGELFF. In nucleotides, the CDR3 is TGTGCCAGTAGTATCACCTTCAACTCCGGGGAGCTGTTTTTT. Variable domain in full (rest from reference TRBV19 and TRBJ2-2): DGGITQSPKYLFRKEGQNVTLSCEQNLNHDAMYWYRQDPGQGLRLIYYSQIVNDFQKGDIAEGYSVSREKKESFPLTVTSAQKNPTAFYLCASSITFNSGELFFGEGSRLTVL.

This chain uses TRBV6-5 with TRBJ2-3; 7 bases align to TRBD2. CDR3 length: 14 amino acids. Germline CDR1 and CDR2: MNHEY and SVGAGI. V shed 4 bases, J shed 6 bases, and the junction held 7 bases outside the gene matches. CDR3 bases: TGTGCCAGCAGTTTTGCGGGGGAAAGCGATACGCAGTATTTT. As protein: CASSFAGESDTQYF.

The chain employs TRBV30 and TRBJ1-3; 10 nucleotides align to TRBD1. The germline V gene has CDR1 GTSNPN and CDR2 SVGIG (reference sequence). CDR3 length: 13 residues. The trim removed 5 bases at V and 5 bases at J, leaving 3 bases unmatched. The DNA for the CDR3 is TGTGCCTGGGGGACAGGGGACAGAAACACCATATATTTT. The encoded protein is CAWGTGDRNTIYF.

The gene calls are TRBV10-3 and TRBJ1-1, with D tentatively TRBD1 (5 bases). Germline V lookup: CDR1 ENHRY, CDR2 SYGVKD. V was pared by 4 bases and J by 3 bases, with 9 bases between. The CDR3 runs 13 residues. The CDR3 coding sequence is TGTGCCATCAGTGGTCAGGGCGACACTGAAGCTTTCTTT. This codes for CAISGQGDTEAFF.

The V gene is TRBV7-2, the J gene TRBJ2-1; D is perhaps TRBD1 (6 bases). The CDR3 is made up of 14 amino acids. The V and J ends lost 5 bases and 3 bases respectively, with 11 bases between them. CDR1 and CDR2 (germline): SGHTA, FQGNSA. CDR3 nucleotides: TGTGCCAGCAGCGTCCAGGGGCGCTACAATGAGCAGTTCTTC. It codes for CASSVQGRYNEQFF.

This clone was counted a single time. The chain recombines TRBV12-5 with TRBJ2-5; 11 positions match TRBD1. V gave up 4 bases and J gave up 5 bases; unmatched junction bases: 6. The CDR3 sequence is 15 residues long. Germline V gene data show CDR1 as LGHNT and CDR2 as FRNRAP. The CDR3 nucleotides are TGTGCTAGTGGTTCGGACAGGGGGCGCCGGGAGACCCAGTACTTC. It yields the protein CASGSDRGRRETQYF. The full variable domain, with the rest looked up from reference TRBV12-5 and TRBJ2-5, is DARVTQTPRHKVTEMGQEVTMRCQPILGHNTVFWYRQTMMQGLELLAYFRNRAPLDDSGMPKDRFSAEMPDATLATLKIQPSEPRDSAVYFCASGSDRGRRETQYFGPGTRLLVL.

This clone turned up a few times. The V and J genes are TRBV19 and TRBJ1-2, with D possibly TRBD1 on 5 matching bases. The CDR3 sequence is 14 residues long. Trimming took 7 bases from V and 1 from J, leaving 13 bases between them. From germline, CDR1 is LNHDA and CDR2 SQIVND (reference sequence). The CDR3 coding sequence is TGTGCCAGTAACCCGGGACTTAATAACTATGGCTACACCTTC. Its translation is CASNPGLNNYGYTF.

This clone showed up just once. The rearrangement joins TRBV6-6 to TRBJ1-2, with a tentative D call TRBD1 (6 bases). The germline CDR1 and CDR2 sequences are MNHNY and SVGAGI (reference sequence). This CDR3 is built from 13 residues. The V end was cut by 7 bases, the J end by 0 bases, with 9 bases between. CDR3 amino acids: CASTSGANYGYTF. In DNA, the CDR3 is TGTGCCAGCACTTCAGGGGCTAACTATGGCTACACCTTC.

The chain is built from TRBV11-3 and TRBJ2-1; D may be TRBD2 (6 bases). The CDR3 covers 15 residues. Trimming took 1 base from V and 2 from J, leaving 9 bases between them. Germline V gene sequence: CDR1 SGHNT, CDR2 YENEEA. The CDR3 region is CASSLGGVTYNEQFF. In nucleotides, the CDR3 is TGTGCCAGCAGCTTAGGGGGGGTCACCTACAATGAGCAGTTCTTC.

The chain recombines TRBV9 with TRBJ2-7, with 7 bases that match TRBD1. The germline V gene encodes CDR1 SGDLS and CDR2 YYNGEE. This CDR3 region has 16 residues. V shed 0 bases and J 2 bases; nucleotides not matched to a gene: 8. CDR3: CASSVGVTGTTYEQYF. For the CDR3, the DNA is TGTGCCAGCAGCGTAGGGGTGACAGGGACAACCTACGAGCAGTACTTC.

The chain carries TRBV2 and TRBJ1-3, with 9 bases aligning to TRBD1. The CDR3 sequence is 15 residues long. The germline gives CDR1 SNHLY, CDR2 FYNNEI. The trim removed 6 bases at V and 0 bases at J, leaving 3 bases unmatched. This chain's CDR3 is CASRGQGVSGNTIYF. CDR3 in DNA: TGTGCCAGCAGGGGACAGGGAGTCTCTGGAAACACCATATATTTT.

The V call is TRBV5-1, the J call TRBJ2-2, with 7 positions matching TRBD1. The CDR3 is 16 amino acids. Trimming removed 4 bases from V and 1 base from J; junction bases left unmatched: 7. In germline, CDR1 is SGHRS, CDR2 YFSETQ. The DNA for the CDR3 is TGCGCCAGCAGCATCCGGGGACAGCAGAACACCGGGGAGCTGTTTTTT. Translated, it gives CASSIRGQQNTGELFF. Full variable domain (missing parts from reference TRBV5-1 and TRBJ2-2): KAGVTQTPRYLIKTRGQQVTLSCSPISGHRSVSWYQQTPGQGLQFLFEYFSETQRNKGNFPGRFSGRQFSNSRSEMNVSTLELGDSALYLCASSIRGQQNTGELFFGEGSRLTVL.

The J gene is TRBJ1-3, the V gene TRBV27, with TRBD1 matching 7 bases. This CDR3 contains 14 residues. J lost 2 bases, V lost 2 bases, and 0 bases had no gene match. The germline V gene has CDR1 MNHEY and CDR2 SMNVEV (reference sequence). The CDR3 DNA follows: TGTGCCAGCAGTTTAAGGGGGCCTGGAAACACCATATATTTT. Its translation is CASSLRGPGNTIYF.

V and J are TRBV2 and TRBJ1-3; D is uncertain. The V and J ends lost 9 bases and 0 bases respectively, with 15 bases between them. The CDR3 sequence is 15 residues long. The germline V gene has CDR1 SNHLY and CDR2 FYNNEI. The CDR3 region is CASSFSGISGNTIYF. The CDR3, as DNA: TGTGCCAGTTCATTTTCGGGGATCTCTGGAAACACCATATATTTT.

This clone has only one observation. This CDR3 is CASTPSTSGYNEQFF. As DNA, the CDR3 is TGTGCCAGCACCCCCTCAACTAGCGGATACAATGAGCAGTTCTTC. The V gene is TRBV6-5, the J gene TRBJ2-1; 8 bases match TRBD2. This CDR3 has 15 residues. V lost 7 bases and J lost 4; bases outside the gene matches: 9. CDR1 MNHEY and CDR2 SVGAGI come from the germline V gene.

The gene calls are TRBV28 and TRBJ2-7; 7 nucleotides align to TRBD2. The CDR3 runs 15 residues. Germline values: CDR1 MDHEN, CDR2 SYDVKM. J was trimmed by 0 bases and V by 3 bases; bases with no gene match: 5. The CDR3 here is CASSLRGGGSYEQYF. CDR3 sequence (DNA): TGTGCCAGCAGTTTGCGGGGCGGGGGCTCCTACGAGCAGTACTTC.

V usage is TRBV5-4 and J usage is TRBJ2-3, with 8 bases that match TRBD2. CDR1 is SGHNT and CDR2 is YYREEE in the germline V gene (reference sequence). V lost 6 bases to trimming and J lost 2 bases; unmatched junction nucleotides: 8. CDR3 length: 15 amino acids. The CDR3 DNA is TGTGCCAGCAAGAAAGCGGGGGTGTTCACAGATACGCAGTATTTT. It yields the protein CASKKAGVFTDTQYF.

The chain couples TRBV6-5 to TRBJ1-1, with D possibly being TRBD1 (5 bases). The CDR3 contains 13 residues. Germline V gene sequence: CDR1 MNHEY, CDR2 SVGAGI. Trimming cost V 6 bases and J 5 bases, with 13 bases left between them. CDR3 region: CASRWRGYTEAFF. The CDR3 DNA reads TGTGCCAGCAGGTGGAGGGGCTATACTGAAGCTTTCTTT.

The V call is TRBV7-7, the J call TRBJ2-3, with 7 bases that match TRBD2. Germline loops: CDR1 SSHAT, CDR2 FNYEAQ (reference sequence). With V trimmed by 1 base and J by 3 bases, 4 bases remained unmatched. This CDR3 contains 15 residues. CDR3 loop: CASSLEGRETDTQYF. The CDR3 bases are TGTGCCAGCAGCTTAGAGGGGCGGGAGACAGATACGCAGTATTTT.